This TCR beta chain stems from a study of radiation and T cells in renal cell carcinoma. V was pared by 7 bases and J by 4 bases, with 17 bases between. This CDR3 has 15 residues. Germline assignment: CDR1 MDHEN and CDR2 SYDVKM. TCRdb keeps only in-frame clones here, not all; method: immunoSEQ multiplex PCR. This sample yields 150,000 to 160,000 clones, of which 87% are seen a single time; over 10% belongs to the top ten. Described time point: blood 2 weeks post-SBRT. Treatment of the sample: 15 Gy SBRT to primary tumor, nephrectomy 4 weeks later. The TCR sequence derives from a woman in her forties or fifties with renal cell carcinoma. The source material was blood, sampled from a patient whose treatment included radiotherapy and nephrectomy. The chain employs TRBV28 and TRBJ1-5; maybe TRBD1 (6 bases). The CDR3 coding sequence is TGTGCCAGCACCATACACAGGGAGGGAAATCAGCCCCAGCATTTT. Translated, it gives CASTIHREGNQPQHF.